Below are 2 T cell receptor beta chains sequenced from a single sample in a study of blood T cells in healthy people across ages. Primers used in a second PCR of roughly 7 to 11 cycles were a sample-barcoded 5' primer and a J-beta primer mix. Each CDR3 protein is one row after TCRdb ran MiXCR on the 5' RACE reads. The table shows some 1,000,000 distinct CDR3 sequences, with approximately 26% occurring only once. The same sample was also used in a study of T cells of mothers and their children.

Sequencing input: blood. These receptors all come from a girl aged 2 to 10 in good health.

This clonotype turned up a few times. The chain uses TRBV20-1 and TRBJ2-7; no clear D gene. This CDR3 has 14 amino acids. V lost 3 bases and J 5 bases, leaving 17 bases between the germline ends. The germline V gene has CDR1 DFQATT and CDR2 SNEGSKA (reference sequence). The CDR3 DNA reads TGCAGTGCTAGGTCGGTAGGCCTTCTCCACGAGCAGTACTTC. This gives the protein CSARSVGLLHEQYF.

V usage is TRBV6-5 and J usage is TRBJ2-1; 8 positions match TRBD1. The CDR3 extends over 18 amino acids. J was trimmed by 7 bases and V by 0 bases; bases with no gene match: 14. Per germline, CDR1 MNHEY and CDR2 SVGAGI. The CDR3 coding sequence is TGTGCCAGCAGTTACTCGGCCTTTCGACAGGGGATTTTAAATGAGCAGTTCTTC. It codes for CASSYSAFRQGILNEQFF.